This T cell receptor beta chain was profiled in a study of blood T cells in healthy people across ages. The study's findings and limits: The recorded TCR beta diversity per million T cells decreased in a roughly linear manner with age. Possibly confounding the expanded clonotype changes was the fact that donor CMV status was unknown. Naive T cell percentage by flow cytometry tracked strongly with beta diversity.

As to this clonotype: Antigen specificity is unknown.

Primers used in a second PCR of roughly 6 to 12 cycles were a sample-barcoded 5' primer and a J-beta primer mix. Unique molecular identifiers of 12 random nucleotides labeled each cDNA. TCRdb independently ran MiXCR on the 5' RACE reads; one entry per CDR3 protein. The sample has 2 million or so distinct CDR3 sequences, approximately 50% seen once. The V and J ends lost 9 bases and 4 bases respectively, with 27 bases between them. Per germline, CDR1 SGHTA and CDR2 FQGNSA. The CDR3 runs 17 residues. The rearrangement links TRBV7-2 to TRBJ1-2; D remains unclear. Sequenced material: blood. The receptor comes from a woman between 40 and 55 years old in good health. The CDR3 sequence: CASSPRIPSSHTYGYTF. CDR3 bases: TGTGCCAGTAGCCCACGGATACCTTCTTCCCACACCTATGGCTACACCTTC. Full variable domain (remainder filled in from reference TRBV7-2 and TRBJ1-2): GAGVSQSPSNKVTEKGKDVELRCDPISGHTALYWYRQSLGQGLEFLIYFQGNSAPDKSGLPSDRFSAERTGGSVSTLTIQRTQQEDSAVYLCASSPRIPSSHTYGYTFGSGTRLTVV.